The entry below gives a single T cell receptor beta chain sequence along with its context. Its antigen remains unknown. The method was immunoSEQ multiplex PCR; TCRdb's version includes in-frame clones alone and lacks a portion of them. Among about 120,000 clones listed, about 83% were seen once. The CDR3 extends over 14 amino acids. CDR1 SGHVS and CDR2 FQNEAQ come from the germline V gene. J lost 6 bases, V lost 5 bases, and 5 bases had no gene match. These data originate in a study of T cell responses to AZD1222 COVID-19 vaccine. Study outcomes and limitations: None of the repertoires were sampled until the peak T cell response had passed. Seropositivity was recorded at baseline in only 6 or 7 AZD1222 recipients. Females made up more of the donors, who were largely white British, and clonal diversity may have come out too low.

The receptor was isolated from an adult in good health. This specimen was peripheral blood, taken on day 0 of AZD1222 vaccination. The chain links TRBV7-8 to TRBJ1-5, with TRBD1 matching over 9 bases. The CDR3 is CASSLTGGSQPQHF. The DNA of the CDR3 is TGTGCCAGCAGCCTTACAGGGGGCAGTCAGCCCCAGCATTTT.